This entry lists 14 T cell receptor beta chains sequenced from one sample in a study of OX40 agonist ivuxolimab in advanced cancers. Method: immunoSEQ multiplex PCR; TCRdb's copy keeps in-frame clones and lacks some. The sample records 65,000 to 85,000 clones, 90% to 95% being singletons. The input for sequencing was CD4+ or CD8+ T cells sorted from blood, taken in a trial of the OX40 agonist ivuxolimab. Receptors originate from an adult with an advanced solid tumor such as melanoma, head and neck, liver or kidney cancer.

The table lists this clone with a count of one. The CDR3 is CASSLANGPSDIQYF. CDR3 sequence (DNA): TGTGCCAGCAGCTTAGCGAACGGACCTAGCGACATTCAGTACTTC. This sequence joins TRBV7-9 and TRBJ2-4; a weak D match, TRBD2 (6 bases). The CDR3 loop spans 15 amino acids. With 0 bases removed from V and 8 bases from J, the gap between germline ends came to 14 bases. CDR1 and CDR2 from the germline V gene are SEHNR and FQNEAQ (reference sequence). Together with reference TRBV7-9 and TRBJ2-4, the CDR3 gives the full variable domain: DTGVSQNPRHKITKRGQNVTFRCDPISEHNRLYWYRQTLGQGPEFLTYFQNEAQLEKSRLLSDRFSAERPKGSFSTLEIQRTEQGDSAMYLCASSLANGPSDIQYFGAGTRLSVL.

The chain links TRBV7-3 to TRBJ2-7; D might be TRBD1 (6 bases). The CDR3 sequence is 14 residues long. V lost 4 bases and J 5 bases, leaving 15 bases between the germline ends. Germline lookup yields CDR1 SGHTA and CDR2 FQGTGA. The CDR3 spells CASSSTGRPDEQYF. CDR3 DNA sequence: TGTGCCAGCAGCTCGACAGGTCGGCCAGACGAGCAGTACTTC.

The chain combines TRBV9 with TRBJ1-1, with TRBD1 as a possible D gene (6 bases). Germline CDR1 and CDR2: SGDLS and YYNGEE. Trimming took off 0 bases at V and 6 bases at J, with 18 bases between the two ends. The CDR3 has 16 amino acids. In DNA form, the CDR3 reads TGTGCCAGCAGCGTAGGGGGAGGGGGTAAGGACCCTGAAGCTTTCTTT. This translates into CASSVGGGGKDPEAFF.

The V call is TRBV27, the J call TRBJ2-7; TRBD1 matches at 12 bases. J lost 6 bases, V lost 5 bases, and 5 bases had no gene match. Germline CDR1 MNHEY, CDR2 SMNVEV (reference sequence). The CDR3 is 14 amino acids. The CDR3 sequence: CASSHGTGGSEQYF. DNA of the CDR3: TGTGCCAGCAGTCACGGGACAGGGGGCTCCGAGCAGTACTTC.

The chain employs TRBV29-1 and TRBJ2-3, with 7 nucleotides matching TRBD1. This CDR3 contains 14 residues. V shed 7 bases and J 0 bases; nucleotides not matched to a gene: 7. Germline V lookup: CDR1 SQVTM, CDR2 ANQGSEA. In nucleotides, the CDR3 is TGCAGCGCCTTTGGGGACAGTAGCACAGATACGCAGTATTTT. Its protein product is CSAFGDSSTDTQYF.

The chain recombines TRBV7-2 with TRBJ2-5, with D unclear. CDR3 length equals 12 residues. V was cut by 1 base and J by 7 bases, with 7 bases left in between. Germline V gives CDR1 SGHTA, CDR2 FQGNSA. CDR3 residues: CASSLEFVTQYF. The CDR3 DNA reads as TGTGCCAGCAGCTTAGAGTTCGTGACCCAGTACTTC.

The J gene is TRBJ1-1, the V gene TRBV25-1; D is uncertain. V was pared by 10 bases and J by 11 bases, with 23 bases between. The germline gives CDR1 MGHDK, CDR2 SYGVNS. The CDR3 totals 13 residues. The CDR3 sequence is CATRGSSRNGAFF. The CDR3 DNA follows: TGTGCCACCCGCGGGAGTTCTAGGAACGGGGCTTTCTTT.

Written as DNA, the CDR3 is TGTGCCAGCAGTATCACAGCGAACCTTAATCAGCCCCAGCATTTT. Translation: CASSITANLNQPQHF. The chain carries TRBV27 and TRBJ1-5; D not resolved. The germline gives CDR1 MNHEY, CDR2 SMNVEV (reference sequence). The V end lost 5 bases, the J end lost 4 bases, and 15 bases lay between the germline ends. There are 15 residues in the CDR3.

The J gene is TRBJ1-4, the V gene TRBV7-9, with 8 bases aligning to TRBD1. The V segment lost 3 bases and the J segment 6 bases; nucleotides outside the gene matches: 6. The CDR3 contains 15 residues. The V gene's germline CDR1 is SEHNR and CDR2 FQNEAQ (reference sequence). DNA for the CDR3: TGTGCCAGCAGCTTTGGAGGGACAGGTTATGAAAAACTGTTTTTT. It translates to CASSFGGTGYEKLFF.

The rearrangement links TRBV5-4 to TRBJ1-5; D might be TRBD1 (5 bases). V was pared by 5 bases and J by 9 bases, with 12 bases between. Germline-derived CDR1 and CDR2 are SGHNT and YYREEE (reference sequence). The CDR3 extends over 12 amino acids. The chain's CDR3 is CASSSGGGPQHF. The CDR3 DNA is TGTGCCAGCAGTTCAGGCGGGGGGCCCCAGCATTTT.

The V call is TRBV5-6, the J call TRBJ2-1; D unresolved. This CDR3 has 11 residues. Trimming stripped 1 base from V and 9 bases from J, with 5 bases between. The germline CDR1 and CDR2 sequences are SGHDT and YYEEEE. CDR3: CASSLFGEQFF. CDR3 coding DNA: TGTGCCAGCAGCTTGTTCGGTGAGCAGTTCTTC.

This chain connects TRBV7-9 to TRBJ1-4, with D perhaps TRBD1 (6 bases). Germline loops: CDR1 SEHNR, CDR2 FQNEAQ (reference sequence). V was shortened by 10 bases and J by 6 bases, with 15 bases between the two germline ends. The CDR3 spans 13 residues. This CDR3 is CATRGQDDEKLFF. In DNA, the CDR3 is TGTGCCACCCGGGGGCAGGATGATGAAAAACTGTTTTTT.

CDR3 in DNA: TGTGCCAGCAGTTTAAGGGGGGGGGCCTACAATGAGCAGTTCTTC. Amino acid sequence: CASSLRGGAYNEQFF. This chain uses TRBV27 with TRBJ2-1; D possibly corresponds to TRBD2 (7 bases). The CDR3 runs to 15 residues. V was pared by 2 bases and J by 2 bases, with 10 bases between. Germline CDR1 and CDR2: MNHEY and SMNVEV (reference sequence).

This chain connects TRBV6-6 to TRBJ2-1; weak D call: TRBD2 (5 bases). CDR1 and CDR2 (germline): MNHNY, SVGAGI (reference sequence). Deletions cut 2 bases from V and 7 bases from J, with 9 bases between. The length of the CDR3 is 13 residues. The CDR3 reads CASSYAGGNEQFF. The CDR3 coding sequence is TGTGCCAGCAGTTACGCGGGTGGGAATGAGCAGTTCTTC.